Below, 22 T cell receptor beta chains from the same sample are listed, as sequenced in a study of lymphopenia after photon versus proton radiotherapy. TCRdb's table, derived via immunoSEQ multiplex PCR, lists solely in-frame clones and lacks some. Of 11,000 to 15,000 clones listed, about 79% are singletons. Sequences were derived from peripheral blood, sampled from a patient treated with photon-based radiotherapy. The receptors were sampled from a man over 45 with gastric cancer.

CDR3 DNA: TGTGCCAGCAGTGGCCTGGGACTAGCGGGGGGCCCCGATACGCAGTATTTT. Translated, it gives CASSGLGLAGGPDTQYF. The J gene is TRBJ2-3, the V gene TRBV25-1; 15 bases align to TRBD2. Germline-derived CDR1 and CDR2 are MGHDK and SYGVNS. This CDR3 contains 17 residues. Unmatched junction bases numbered 8, after V lost 4 bases and J lost 6 bases.

This sequence joins TRBV19 and TRBJ1-5; D is unclear. Germline assignment: CDR1 LNHDA and CDR2 SQIVND (reference sequence). The V gene lost 5 bases and the J gene lost 0 bases, with 11 bases spanning the gap. This CDR3 has 15 residues. The CDR3 reads CASSPTLYSNQPQHF. CDR3 bases: TGTGCCAGTAGTCCGACACTTTATAGCAATCAGCCCCAGCATTTT.

The chain has TRBV9 and TRBJ2-3, with 8 bases aligning to TRBD2. Germline values: CDR1 SGDLS, CDR2 YYNGEE. The V and J ends lost 0 bases and 2 bases, in that order; junction bases with no gene match: 8. The length of the CDR3 is 17 residues. CDR3 bases: TGTGCCAGCAGCGTAGATCCCTCGGGACTAGTCACAGATACGCAGTATTTT. It translates to CASSVDPSGLVTDTQYF.

The chain links TRBV4-2 to TRBJ2-5, with 7 bases that match TRBD1. J was trimmed by 1 base and V by 6 bases; bases with no gene match: 5. Germline assignment: CDR1 LGHNA and CDR2 YNFKEQ. The CDR3 covers 14 residues. The CDR3: CASRPRDSQETQYF. The CDR3 DNA is TGTGCCAGCAGGCCCCGGGACAGCCAAGAGACCCAGTACTTC.

The gene calls are TRBV6-5 and TRBJ2-3; the D gene is possibly TRBD2 (6 bases). V lost 6 bases to trimming and J lost 3 bases, with 13 bases between them. Germline assignment: CDR1 MNHEY and CDR2 SVGAGI. The CDR3 totals 14 residues. The CDR3 DNA is TGTGCCAGCAGGAAAGCGGGTGCAACAGATACGCAGTATTTT. Amino acids: CASRKAGATDTQYF.

This sequence joins TRBV10-1 and TRBJ1-5; no clear D gene. The V gene's germline CDR1 is WNHNN and CDR2 SYGVQD (reference sequence). This CDR3 region has 13 residues. Trimming removed 6 bases at V and 1 base at J, with 7 bases between. CDR3 protein: CASRIGSNQPQHF. In DNA, the CDR3 is TGCGCCAGCAGAATAGGAAGCAATCAGCCCCAGCATTTT.

The V gene is TRBV19, the J gene TRBJ2-5; D tentatively fits TRBD1 or TRBD2 (5 bases each). There are 13 residues in the CDR3. The germline gives CDR1 LNHDA, CDR2 SQIVND (reference sequence). The V gene lost 3 bases and the J gene lost 4 bases, with 9 bases spanning the gap. CDR3 coding DNA: TGTGCCAGTAGTATGGGGGTAGGAGAGACCCAGTACTTC. This translates into CASSMGVGETQYF.

The J gene is TRBJ2-7, the V gene TRBV28, with D possibly matching TRBD2 (7 bases). Trimming shortened V by 4 bases and J by 2 bases, and 15 bases separated the two germline ends. Germline V gene data show CDR1 as MDHEN and CDR2 as SYDVKM. The CDR3 consists of 15 residues. The CDR3 reads CASSYNGGPAYEQYV. DNA for the CDR3: TGTGCCAGCAGTTATAACGGGGGGCCCGCCTACGAGCAGTACGTC.

The rearrangement uses TRBV5-5 and TRBJ1-2, with D perhaps TRBD1 (5 bases). CDR3 length equals 12 residues. The germline gives CDR1 SGHKS, CDR2 YYEKEE (reference sequence). V lost 0 bases to trimming and J lost 5 bases, with 5 bases between them. The CDR3 region is CASSLGQYGYTF. The CDR3 DNA reads TGTGCCAGCAGCTTGGGACAGTATGGCTACACCTTC.

The rearrangement uses TRBV2 and TRBJ2-7; the match to TRBD1 covers 7 bases. The V segment lost 8 bases and the J segment 3 bases; nucleotides outside the gene matches: 4. The CDR3 extends over 12 amino acids. Per the germline V gene, CDR1 is SNHLY and CDR2 is FYNNEI. The CDR3 DNA is TGTGCCAGCGGGCCAGGGGGCTACGAGCAGTACGTC. Protein product: CASGPGGYEQYV.

This sequence joins TRBV4-3 and TRBJ1-1; perhaps TRBD1 as D (5 bases). The CDR3 is made up of 15 amino acids. Per the germline V gene, CDR1 is LGHNA and CDR2 is YSLEER. The V end was cut by 1 base, the J end by 1 base, with 10 bases between. CDR3 residues: CASSQVGRGNTEAFF. In DNA, the CDR3 is TGCGCCAGCAGCCAAGTTGGAAGGGGGAACACTGAAGCTTTCTTT.

The V call is TRBV27, the J call TRBJ2-3, with D perhaps TRBD2 (7 bases). CDR1 is MNHEY and CDR2 is SMNVEV in the germline V gene (reference sequence). V was pared by 0 bases and J by 10 bases, with 20 bases between. CDR3 length: 16 residues. The chain's CDR3 is CASSLSPRGAQHPQYF. In DNA form, the CDR3 reads TGTGCCAGCAGTTTATCTCCCCGGGGGGCCCAACATCCGCAGTATTTT.

The chain links TRBV19 to TRBJ2-2; D possibly matches TRBD1 or TRBD2 (5 bases each). Germline assignment: CDR1 LNHDA and CDR2 SQIVND (reference sequence). The CDR3 consists of 15 residues. Trimming removed 2 bases at V and 6 bases at J, with 13 bases between. CDR3: CASSIKRGGPGELFF. As DNA, the CDR3 is TGTGCCAGTAGTATAAAGAGGGGCGGACCCGGGGAGCTGTTTTTT.

The sample holds one count of this clone. V and J are TRBV7-9 and TRBJ1-2; TRBD1 agrees at 9 bases. J gave up 5 bases and V 5 bases, and 6 bases lay outside the gene matches. Germline CDR1 is SEHNR and CDR2 is FQNEAQ (reference sequence). The CDR3 spans 14 residues. CDR3 bases: TGTGCCAGCAGCGCGGGACAGGGAGGATATGGCTACACCTTC. It codes for CASSAGQGGYGYTF.

The chain is built from TRBV10-2 and TRBJ2-5; tentatively, D is TRBD2 (6 bases). The V end lost 2 bases, the J end lost 2 bases, and 9 bases lay between the germline ends. Germline CDR1 is WSHSY and CDR2 is SAAADI. The CDR3 extends over 14 amino acids. The CDR3 nucleotides are TGCGCCAGCAGTGAGACGGGACTTCAAGAGACCCAGTACTTC. Amino acid sequence: CASSETGLQETQYF.

This chain joins TRBV2 and TRBJ2-3; no firm D call. The germline V and J ends were trimmed by 2 bases and 9 bases, with 9 bases remaining between them. CDR3 size: 12 residues. Germline CDR1 is SNHLY and CDR2 is FYNNEI. CDR3 region: CASSESATTQYF. The CDR3 DNA reads TGTGCCAGCAGTGAATCAGCAACCACGCAGTATTTT.

This clone was detected only a few times. J is TRBJ1-2 and V is TRBV9; TRBD1 matches 7 bases. Per the germline V gene, CDR1 is SGDLS and CDR2 is YYNGEE. With 4 bases clipped from V and 2 bases from J, the junction kept 8 bases outside the gene matches. The CDR3 has 15 amino acids. CDR3 bases: TGTGCCAGCAGCTTCCTTTACAGGGGAAACTATGGCTACACCTTC. As protein: CASSFLYRGNYGYTF.

This rearrangement joins TRBV11-3 to TRBJ2-1, with TRBD2 matching 8 bases. CDR1 and CDR2 from the germline V gene are SGHNT and YENEEA. The CDR3 covers 17 residues. Unmatched junction bases numbered 10, after V lost 1 base and J lost 5 bases. In DNA, the CDR3 is TGTGCCAGCAGCTTAGCAGGGTCAGCGGGGGCCGACAATGAGCAGTTCTTC. It yields the protein CASSLAGSAGADNEQFF. The complete variable domain, with remaining parts taken from reference TRBV11-3 and TRBJ2-1, reads EAGVVQSPRYKIIEKKQPVAFWCNPISGHNTLYWYLQNLGQGPELLIRYENEEAVDDSQLPKDRFSAERLKGVDSTLKIQPAELGDSAVYLCASSLAGSAGADNEQFFGPGTRLTVL.

This clone was detected only a few times. The gene calls are TRBV19 and TRBJ2-2; D may correspond to TRBD1 or TRBD2 (5 bases each). Germline CDR1 reads LNHDA; CDR2 reads SQIVND (reference sequence). The CDR3 sequence is 15 residues long. Trimming left V 8 bases short and J 4 bases short, with 17 bases between. DNA for the CDR3: TGTGCCAGTGGGGGTGGGCGGAGTAGCACCGGGGAGCTGTTTTTT. Its protein is CASGGGRSSTGELFF.

The table lists this clone with a few counts. The chain employs TRBV6-1 and TRBJ1-3, with D possibly TRBD1 on 5 matching bases. The ends were cut back, 6 bases at V and 5 bases at J, with 14 bases in the middle. The CDR3 has 14 amino acids. Germline values: CDR1 MNHNS, CDR2 SASEGT. The CDR3 nucleotides read TGTGCCAGCAGACCCGACAGCGGGCGAAACACCATATATTTT. Translated, it gives CASRPDSGRNTIYF.

In DNA form, the CDR3 reads TGTGCCAGCAGTCCGGGGGTCATTTATGGCTACACCTTC. This gives the protein CASSPGVIYGYTF. The chain combines TRBV27 with TRBJ1-2, with D possibly TRBD1 on 5 matching bases. CDR3 length: 13 amino acids. Between the trimmed V and J ends, which lost 5 bases and 5 bases, there was a span of 12 bases. From germline, CDR1 is MNHEY and CDR2 SMNVEV (reference sequence).

The CDR3, as DNA: TGTGCCAGCAGCTTAGGGACAGGGAGCTACAATGAGCAGTTCTTC. Translating it yields CASSLGTGSYNEQFF. This chain connects TRBV11-3 to TRBJ2-1, with TRBD1 identical over 8 bases. CDR1 and CDR2 (germline): SGHNT, YENEEA. V lost 1 base and J lost 3; bases outside the gene matches: 2. This CDR3 is 15 amino acids long. Using reference TRBV11-3 and TRBJ2-1 for the parts outside the CDR3, the full variable domain is EAGVVQSPRYKIIEKKQPVAFWCNPISGHNTLYWYLQNLGQGPELLIRYENEEAVDDSQLPKDRFSAERLKGVDSTLKIQPAELGDSAVYLCASSLGTGSYNEQFFGPGTRLTVL.